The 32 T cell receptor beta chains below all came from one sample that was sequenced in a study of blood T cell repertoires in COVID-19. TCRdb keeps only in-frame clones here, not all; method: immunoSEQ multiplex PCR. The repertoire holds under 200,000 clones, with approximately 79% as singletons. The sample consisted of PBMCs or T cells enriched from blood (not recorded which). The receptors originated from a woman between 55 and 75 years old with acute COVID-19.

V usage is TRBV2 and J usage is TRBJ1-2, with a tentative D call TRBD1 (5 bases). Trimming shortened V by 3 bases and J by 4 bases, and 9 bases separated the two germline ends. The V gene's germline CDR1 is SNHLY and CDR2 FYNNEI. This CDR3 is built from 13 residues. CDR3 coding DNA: TGTGCCAGCAGTGACGGCAGGGTCTATGGCTACACCTTC. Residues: CASSDGRVYGYTF.

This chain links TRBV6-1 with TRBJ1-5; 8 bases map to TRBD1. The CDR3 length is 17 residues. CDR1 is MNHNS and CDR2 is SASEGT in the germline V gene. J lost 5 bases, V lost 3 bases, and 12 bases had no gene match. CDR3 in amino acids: CASSERQGTTHYQPQHF. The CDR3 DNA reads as TGTGCCAGCAGTGAGAGACAGGGGACGACTCACTATCAGCCCCAGCATTTT.

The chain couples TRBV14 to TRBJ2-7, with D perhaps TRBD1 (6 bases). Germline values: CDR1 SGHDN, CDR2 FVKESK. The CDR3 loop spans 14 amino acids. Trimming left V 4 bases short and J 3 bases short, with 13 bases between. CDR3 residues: CASSPQDRIYEQYV. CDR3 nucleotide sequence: TGTGCCAGCAGCCCTCAGGACAGAATCTACGAGCAGTACGTC.

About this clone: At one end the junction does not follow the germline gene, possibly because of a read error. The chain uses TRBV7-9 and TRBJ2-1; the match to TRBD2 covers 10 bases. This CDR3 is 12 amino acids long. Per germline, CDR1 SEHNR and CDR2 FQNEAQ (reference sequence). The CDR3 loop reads CASSLAASGSIF. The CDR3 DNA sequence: TGTGCCAGCAGCTTAGCGGCTAGCGGGAGCATCTTC.

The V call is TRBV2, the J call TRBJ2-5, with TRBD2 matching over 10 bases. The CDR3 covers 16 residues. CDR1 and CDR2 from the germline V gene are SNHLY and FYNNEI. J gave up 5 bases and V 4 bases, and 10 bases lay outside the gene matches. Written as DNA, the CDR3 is TGTGCCAGCAGTGTATCCCTAGCGGGGGCTCAGGAGACCCAGTACTTC. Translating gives CASSVSLAGAQETQYF.

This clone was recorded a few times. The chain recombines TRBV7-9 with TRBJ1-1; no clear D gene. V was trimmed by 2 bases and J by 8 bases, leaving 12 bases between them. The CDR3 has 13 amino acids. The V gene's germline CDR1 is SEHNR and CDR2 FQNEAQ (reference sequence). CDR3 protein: CASSLNQAAEAFF. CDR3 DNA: TGTGCCAGCAGCTTAAATCAGGCAGCCGAAGCTTTCTTT.

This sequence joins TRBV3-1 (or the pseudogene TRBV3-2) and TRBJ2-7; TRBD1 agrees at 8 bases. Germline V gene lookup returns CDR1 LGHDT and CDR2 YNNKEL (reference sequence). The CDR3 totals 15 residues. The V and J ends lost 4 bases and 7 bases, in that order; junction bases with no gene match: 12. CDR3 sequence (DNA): TGTGCCAGCAGCCTTTCCGGGACAGGCCGTAGGGAGCAGTACTTC. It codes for CASSLSGTGRREQYF.

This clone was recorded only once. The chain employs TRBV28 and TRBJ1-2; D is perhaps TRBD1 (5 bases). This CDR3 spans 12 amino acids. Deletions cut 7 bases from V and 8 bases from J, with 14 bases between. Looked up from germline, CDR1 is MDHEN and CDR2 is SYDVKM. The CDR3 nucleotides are TGTGCCAGCATGTCGGGGGGGAGCGGCTACACCTTC. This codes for CASMSGGSGYTF.

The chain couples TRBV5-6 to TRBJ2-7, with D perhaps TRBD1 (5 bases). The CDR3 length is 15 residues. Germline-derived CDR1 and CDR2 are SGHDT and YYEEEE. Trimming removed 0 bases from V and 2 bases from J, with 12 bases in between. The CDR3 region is CASSLARVSTYEQYV. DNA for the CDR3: TGTGCCAGCAGCTTGGCCAGGGTTTCTACCTACGAGCAGTACGTC.

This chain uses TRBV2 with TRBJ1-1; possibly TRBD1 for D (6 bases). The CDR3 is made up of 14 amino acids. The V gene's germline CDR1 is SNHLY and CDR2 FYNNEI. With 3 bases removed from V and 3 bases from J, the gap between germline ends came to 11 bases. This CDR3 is CASSERQGYTEAFF. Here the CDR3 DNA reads TGTGCCAGCAGTGAGAGGCAGGGGTACACTGAAGCTTTCTTT.

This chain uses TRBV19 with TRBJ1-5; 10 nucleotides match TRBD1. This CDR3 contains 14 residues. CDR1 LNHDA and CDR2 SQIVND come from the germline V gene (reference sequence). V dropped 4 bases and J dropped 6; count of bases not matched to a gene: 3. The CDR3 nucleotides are TGTGCCAGTAGTACCCGGACAGGGGGTCAGCCCCAGCATTTT. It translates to CASSTRTGGQPQHF.

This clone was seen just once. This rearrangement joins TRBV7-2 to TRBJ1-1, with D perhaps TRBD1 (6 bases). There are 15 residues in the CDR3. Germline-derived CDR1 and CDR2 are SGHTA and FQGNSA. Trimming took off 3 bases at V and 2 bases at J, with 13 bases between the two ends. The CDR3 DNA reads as TGTGCCAGCAGCTTCCCAGGGGCGAAAAACACTGAAGCTTTCTTT. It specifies CASSFPGAKNTEAFF.

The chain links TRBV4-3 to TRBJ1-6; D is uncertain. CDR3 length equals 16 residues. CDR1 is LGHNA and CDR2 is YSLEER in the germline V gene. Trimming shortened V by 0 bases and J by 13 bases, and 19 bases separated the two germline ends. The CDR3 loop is CASSQDPWEAGRPLHF. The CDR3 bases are TGCGCCAGCAGCCAAGACCCCTGGGAGGCGGGGAGGCCCCTCCACTTT.

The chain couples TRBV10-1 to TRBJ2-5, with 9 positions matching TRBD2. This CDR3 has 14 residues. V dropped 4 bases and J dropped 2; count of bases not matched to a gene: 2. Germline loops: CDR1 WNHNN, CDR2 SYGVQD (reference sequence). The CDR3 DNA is TGCGCCAGCAGTGGTAGCGGGGGTCAAGAGACCCAGTACTTC. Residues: CASSGSGGQETQYF.

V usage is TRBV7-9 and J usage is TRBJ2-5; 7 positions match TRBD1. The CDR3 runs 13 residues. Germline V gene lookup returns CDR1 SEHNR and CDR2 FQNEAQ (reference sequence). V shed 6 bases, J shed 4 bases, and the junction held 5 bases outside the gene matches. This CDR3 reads CASSRQGRETQYF. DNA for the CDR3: TGTGCCAGCAGTCGACAGGGTCGAGAGACCCAGTACTTC. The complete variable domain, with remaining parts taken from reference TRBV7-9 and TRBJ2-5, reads DTGVSQNPRHKITKRGQNVTFRCDPISEHNRLYWYRQTLGQGPEFLTYFQNEAQLEKSRLLSDRFSAERPKGSFSTLEIQRTEQGDSAMYLCASSRQGRETQYFGPGTRLLVL.

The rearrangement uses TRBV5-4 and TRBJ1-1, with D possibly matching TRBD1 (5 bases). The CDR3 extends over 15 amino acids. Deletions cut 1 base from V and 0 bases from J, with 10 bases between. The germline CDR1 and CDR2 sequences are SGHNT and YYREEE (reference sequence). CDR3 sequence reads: CASSLLQVMNTEAFF. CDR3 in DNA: TGTGCCAGCAGCTTGTTACAGGTTATGAACACTGAAGCTTTCTTT.

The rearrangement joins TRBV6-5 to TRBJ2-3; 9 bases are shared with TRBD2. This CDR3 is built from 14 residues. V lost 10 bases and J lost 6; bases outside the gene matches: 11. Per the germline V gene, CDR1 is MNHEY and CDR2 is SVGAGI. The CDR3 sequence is CATRYAGGPDTQYF. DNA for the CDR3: TGTGCCACCAGGTACGCGGGAGGGCCGGATACGCAGTATTTT.

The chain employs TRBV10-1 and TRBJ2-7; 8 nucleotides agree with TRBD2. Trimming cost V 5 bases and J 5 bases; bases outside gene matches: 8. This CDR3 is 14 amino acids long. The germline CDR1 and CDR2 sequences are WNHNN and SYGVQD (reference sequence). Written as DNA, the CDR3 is TGCGCCAGCAGTATACAGGCGGGAGGCGACGAGCAGTACTTC. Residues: CASSIQAGGDEQYF.

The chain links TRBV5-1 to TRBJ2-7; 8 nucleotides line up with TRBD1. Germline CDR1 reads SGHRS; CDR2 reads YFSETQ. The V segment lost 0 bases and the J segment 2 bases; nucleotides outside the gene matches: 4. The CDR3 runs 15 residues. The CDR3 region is CASSLGDRLAYEQYF. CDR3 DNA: TGCGCCAGCAGCTTGGGGGACAGGCTAGCCTACGAGCAGTACTTC.

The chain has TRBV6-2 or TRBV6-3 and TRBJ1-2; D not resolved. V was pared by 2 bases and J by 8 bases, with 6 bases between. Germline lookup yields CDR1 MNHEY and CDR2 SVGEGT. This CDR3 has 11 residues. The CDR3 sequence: CASSYRGGYTF. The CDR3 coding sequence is TGTGCCAGCAGTTACCGAGGAGGCTACACCTTC.

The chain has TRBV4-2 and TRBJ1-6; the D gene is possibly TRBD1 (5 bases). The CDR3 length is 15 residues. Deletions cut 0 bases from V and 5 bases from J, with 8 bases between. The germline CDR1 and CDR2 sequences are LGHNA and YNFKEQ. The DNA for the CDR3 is TGTGCCAGCAGCCAAGATGGAGGGGATAATTCACCCCTCCACTTT. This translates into CASSQDGGDNSPLHF.

For the CDR3, the DNA is TGTGCCAGCTCACCCGGGACAGGAGGCGAGCAGTACGTC. As protein: CASSPGTGGEQYV. The V gene is TRBV18, the J gene TRBJ2-7; 8 bases line up with TRBD1. The CDR3 is 13 residues long. CDR1 and CDR2 from the germline V gene are KGHSH and LQKENI. Germline trimming cut 3 bases from V and 6 bases from J; bases unmatched to any gene: 4.

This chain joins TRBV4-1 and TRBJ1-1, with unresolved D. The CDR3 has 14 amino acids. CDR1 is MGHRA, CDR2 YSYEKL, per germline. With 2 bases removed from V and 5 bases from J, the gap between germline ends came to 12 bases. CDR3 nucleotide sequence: TGCGCCAGCAGCCAACCGGGTGGAGGGACTGAAGCTTTCTTT. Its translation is CASSQPGGGTEAFF.

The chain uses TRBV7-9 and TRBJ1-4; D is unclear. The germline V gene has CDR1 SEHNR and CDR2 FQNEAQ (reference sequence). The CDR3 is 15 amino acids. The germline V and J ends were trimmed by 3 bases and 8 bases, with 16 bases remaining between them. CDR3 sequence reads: CASSFNTRTVEKLFF. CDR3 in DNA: TGTGCCAGCAGCTTCAATACCCGGACTGTAGAAAAACTGTTTTTT.

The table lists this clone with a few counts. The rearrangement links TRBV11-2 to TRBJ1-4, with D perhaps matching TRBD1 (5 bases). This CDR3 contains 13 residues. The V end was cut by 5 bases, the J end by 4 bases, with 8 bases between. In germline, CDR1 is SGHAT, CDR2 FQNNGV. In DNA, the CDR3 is TGTGCCAGCAGCGCAGGGCTTAATGAAAAACTGTTTTTT. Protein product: CASSAGLNEKLFF. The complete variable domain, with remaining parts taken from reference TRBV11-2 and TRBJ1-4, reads EAGVAQSPRYKIIEKRQSVAFWCNPISGHATLYWYQQILGQGPKLLIQFQNNGVVDDSQLPKDRFSAERLKGVDSTLKIQPAKLEDSAVYLCASSAGLNEKLFFGSGTQLSVL.

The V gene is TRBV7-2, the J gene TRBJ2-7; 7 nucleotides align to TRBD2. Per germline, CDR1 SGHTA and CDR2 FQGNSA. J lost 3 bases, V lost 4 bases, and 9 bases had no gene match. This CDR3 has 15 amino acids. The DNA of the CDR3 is TGTGCCAGCAGCTCTCCCGGGACTACGATCTACGAGCAGTACTTC. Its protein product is CASSSPGTTIYEQYF.

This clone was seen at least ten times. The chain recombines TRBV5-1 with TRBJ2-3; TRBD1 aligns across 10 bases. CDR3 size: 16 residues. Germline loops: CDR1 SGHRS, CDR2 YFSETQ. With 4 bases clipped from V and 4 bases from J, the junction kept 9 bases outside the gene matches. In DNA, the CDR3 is TGCGCCAGCAGCACGGCCGGGACAGGGGTTCCAGATACGCAGTATTTT. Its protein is CASSTAGTGVPDTQYF.

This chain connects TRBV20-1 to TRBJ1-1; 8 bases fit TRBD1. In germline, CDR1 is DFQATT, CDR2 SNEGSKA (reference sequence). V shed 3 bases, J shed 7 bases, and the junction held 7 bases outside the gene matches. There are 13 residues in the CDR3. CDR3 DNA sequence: TGCAGTGCTAGTACAGGGGGAGGGATTGAAGCTTTCTTT. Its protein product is CSASTGGGIEAFF.

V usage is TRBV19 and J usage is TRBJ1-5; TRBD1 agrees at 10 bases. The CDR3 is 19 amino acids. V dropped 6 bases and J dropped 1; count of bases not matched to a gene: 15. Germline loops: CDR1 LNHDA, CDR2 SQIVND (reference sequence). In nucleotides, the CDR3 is TGTGCCAGTAGCCCCAGGGGGACAGGGGAGGGTTTAAGCAATCAGCCCCAGCATTTT. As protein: CASSPRGTGEGLSNQPQHF.

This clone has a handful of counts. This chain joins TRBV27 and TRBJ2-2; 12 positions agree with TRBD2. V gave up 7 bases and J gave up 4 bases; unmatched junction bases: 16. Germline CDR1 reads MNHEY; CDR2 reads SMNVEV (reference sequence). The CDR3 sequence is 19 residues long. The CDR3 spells CASTPIQKLAGGSTGELFF. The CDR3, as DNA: TGTGCCAGCACCCCCATCCAAAAACTAGCGGGAGGAAGCACCGGGGAGCTGTTTTTT.

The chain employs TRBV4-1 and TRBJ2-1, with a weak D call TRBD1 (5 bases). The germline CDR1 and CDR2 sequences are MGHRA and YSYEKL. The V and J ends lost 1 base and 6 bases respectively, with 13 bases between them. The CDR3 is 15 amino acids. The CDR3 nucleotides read TGCGCCAGCAGCCAAGCCCACCAGACAGTCAATGAGCAGTTCTTC. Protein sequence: CASSQAHQTVNEQFF.

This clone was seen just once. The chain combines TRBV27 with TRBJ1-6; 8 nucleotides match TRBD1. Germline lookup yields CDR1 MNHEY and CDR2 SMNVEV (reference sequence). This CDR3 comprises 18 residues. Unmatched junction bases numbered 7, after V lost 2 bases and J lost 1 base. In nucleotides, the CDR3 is TGTGCCAGCAGTTTAAGGGGACAGGTGATATCCTATAATTCACCCCTCCACTTT. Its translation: CASSLRGQVISYNSPLHF.